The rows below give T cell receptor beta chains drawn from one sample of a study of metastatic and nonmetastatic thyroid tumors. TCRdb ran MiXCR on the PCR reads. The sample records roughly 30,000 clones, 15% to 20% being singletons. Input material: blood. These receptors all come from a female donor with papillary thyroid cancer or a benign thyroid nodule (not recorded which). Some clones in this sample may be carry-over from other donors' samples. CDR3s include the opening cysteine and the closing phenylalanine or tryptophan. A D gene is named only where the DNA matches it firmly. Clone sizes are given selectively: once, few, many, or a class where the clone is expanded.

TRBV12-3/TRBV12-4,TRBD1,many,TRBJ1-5,CASTADRGLAQPQHF,TGTGCCAGCACTGCCGACAGGGGGCTAGCTCAGCCCCAGCATTTT
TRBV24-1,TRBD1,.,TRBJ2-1,CATSNPQGVGAPAGEQFF,TGTGCCACCAGTAATCCGCAGGGGGTGGGAGCCCCGGCAGGCGAGCAGTTCTTC
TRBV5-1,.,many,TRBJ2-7,CASSIGTLYEQYF,TGCGCCAGCAGCATAGGGACCTTATACGAGCAGTACTTC
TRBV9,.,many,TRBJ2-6,CASSVAGIGANVLTF,TGTGCCAGCAGCGTAGCTGGTATTGGGGCCAACGTCCTGACTTTC
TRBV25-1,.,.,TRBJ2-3,CTSSELGIAPEVGTDTQYF,TGTACCAGCAGTGAATTAGGGATAGCCCCCGAGGTCGGCACAGATACGCAGTATTTT
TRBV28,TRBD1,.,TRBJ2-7,CASSLTGTGAFPSYEQYF,TGTGCCAGCAGCTTGACCGGGACAGGGGCCTTTCCTTCCTACGAGCAGTACTTC
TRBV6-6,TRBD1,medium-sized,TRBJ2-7,CASSYTLQTGGNYEQYF,TGTGCCAGCAGTTACACGTTACAGACAGGGGGGAACTACGAGCAGTACTTC
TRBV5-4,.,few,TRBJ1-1,CASSLEGGLTEAFF,TGTGCCAGCAGCTTGGAGGGGGGTTTGACTGAAGCTTTCTTT
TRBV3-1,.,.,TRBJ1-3,CASSPPGRENTIYF,TGTGCCAGCAGCCCCCCGGGCAGGGAAAACACCATATATTTT
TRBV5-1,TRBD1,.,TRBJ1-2,CASSIRQGSYGYTF,TGCGCCAGCAGCATACGACAGGGATCCTATGGCTACACCTTC
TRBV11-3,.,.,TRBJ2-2,CASSLAGGTGELFF,TGTGCCAGCAGCTTAGCCGGGGGCACCGGGGAGCTGTTTTTT
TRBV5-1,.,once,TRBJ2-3,CASSLLGTNTDTQYF,TGCGCCAGCAGCTTATTAGGGACGAACACAGATACGCAGTATTTT
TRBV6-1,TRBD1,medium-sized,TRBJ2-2,CASSGGTGSRELFF,TGTGCCAGCAGTGGGGGGACAGGGTCCCGGGAGCTGTTTTTT
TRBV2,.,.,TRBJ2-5,CASHGPGPLSETQCF,TGTGCCAGCCATGGGCCCGGGCCCTTATCGGAGACCCAGTGCTTC
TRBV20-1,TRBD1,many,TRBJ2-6,CSAGGTGSFSGANVLTF,TGCAGCGCCGGCGGGACAGGCTCCTTCTCTGGGGCCAACGTCCTGACTTTC
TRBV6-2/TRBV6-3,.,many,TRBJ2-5,CASSYLNNLQTQYF,TGTGCCAGCAGTTACCTAAATAATCTGCAGACCCAGTACTTC
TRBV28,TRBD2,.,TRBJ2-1,CASTSGGYNEQFF,TGTGCCAGTACTAGCGGGGGATACAATGAGCAGTTCTTC
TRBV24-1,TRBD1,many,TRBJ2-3,CATSDPGTEPDTQYF,TGTGCCACCAGTGATCCCGGGACAGAACCAGATACGCAGTATTTT
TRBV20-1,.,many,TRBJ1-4,CSARTRAGEKLFF,TGCAGTGCTAGAACCAGGGCGGGTGAAAAACTGTTTTTT
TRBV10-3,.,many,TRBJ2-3,CAIFTDTQYF,TGTGCCATCTTTACAGATACGCAGTATTTT
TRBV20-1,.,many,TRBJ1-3,CSAVQAGGNTIYF,TGCAGTGCTGTCCAGGCAGGGGGAAACACCATATATTTT
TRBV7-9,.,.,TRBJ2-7,CASSLVGGWRGEQYF,TGTGCCAGCAGCTTAGTAGGGGGGTGGCGCGGGGAGCAGTACTTC
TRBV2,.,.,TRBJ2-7,CASDKGTLQYF,TGTGCCAGCGACAAAGGGACACTGCAGTACTTC
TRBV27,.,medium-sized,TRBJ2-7,CASRRSRDTSYEQYF,TGTGCCAGCAGGAGGAGCCGGGACACATCCTACGAGCAGTACTTC
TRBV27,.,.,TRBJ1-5,CASSLNHRNQPQHF,TGTGCCAGCAGTTTAAACCACAGGAATCAGCCCCAGCATTTT
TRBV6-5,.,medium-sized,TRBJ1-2,CASSYSTENYGYTF,TGTGCCAGCAGTTACTCGACTGAGAACTATGGCTACACCTTC
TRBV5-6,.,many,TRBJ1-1,CASSPPIFVNTEAFF,TGTGCCAGCAGCCCTCCCATTTTCGTGAACACTGAAGCTTTCTTT
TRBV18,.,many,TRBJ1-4,CASSPRQDSTNEKLFF,TGTGCCAGCTCACCTAGACAGGATTCAACTAATGAAAAACTGTTTTTT
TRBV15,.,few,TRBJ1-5,CATSRVQHGADTQHF,TGTGCCACCAGCAGAGTTCAACATGGGGCAGATACGCAGCATTTT
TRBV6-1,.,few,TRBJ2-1,CATQGYNEQFF,TGTGCCACGCAGGGTTACAATGAGCAGTTCTTT
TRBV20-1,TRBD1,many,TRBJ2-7,CSATGQGAISGEQYF,TGCAGTGCGACGGGACAGGGGGCGATTTCGGGCGAGCAGTACTTC
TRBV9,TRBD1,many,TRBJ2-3,CASSVEQGPDTQYF,TGTGCCAGCAGCGTAGAACAGGGGCCAGATACGCAGTATTTT
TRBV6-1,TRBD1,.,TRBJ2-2,CASSAKGQGAGTGELFF,TGTGCCAGCAGTGCTAAGGGACAGGGGGCAGGGACCGGGGAGCTGTTTTTT
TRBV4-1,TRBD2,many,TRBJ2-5,CASSQFTSGGYETQYF,TGCGCCAGCAGCCAATTTACTAGCGGGGGTTATGAGACCCAGTACTTC
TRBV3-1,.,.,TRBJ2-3,CASSPTSTSTDTQYF,TGTGCCAGCAGTCCCACTAGTACTAGCACAGATACGCAGTATTTT
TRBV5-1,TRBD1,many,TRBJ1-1,CASSSRGSDTEAFF,TGCGCCAGCAGCAGCAGGGGGTCAGACACTGAAGCTTTCTTT